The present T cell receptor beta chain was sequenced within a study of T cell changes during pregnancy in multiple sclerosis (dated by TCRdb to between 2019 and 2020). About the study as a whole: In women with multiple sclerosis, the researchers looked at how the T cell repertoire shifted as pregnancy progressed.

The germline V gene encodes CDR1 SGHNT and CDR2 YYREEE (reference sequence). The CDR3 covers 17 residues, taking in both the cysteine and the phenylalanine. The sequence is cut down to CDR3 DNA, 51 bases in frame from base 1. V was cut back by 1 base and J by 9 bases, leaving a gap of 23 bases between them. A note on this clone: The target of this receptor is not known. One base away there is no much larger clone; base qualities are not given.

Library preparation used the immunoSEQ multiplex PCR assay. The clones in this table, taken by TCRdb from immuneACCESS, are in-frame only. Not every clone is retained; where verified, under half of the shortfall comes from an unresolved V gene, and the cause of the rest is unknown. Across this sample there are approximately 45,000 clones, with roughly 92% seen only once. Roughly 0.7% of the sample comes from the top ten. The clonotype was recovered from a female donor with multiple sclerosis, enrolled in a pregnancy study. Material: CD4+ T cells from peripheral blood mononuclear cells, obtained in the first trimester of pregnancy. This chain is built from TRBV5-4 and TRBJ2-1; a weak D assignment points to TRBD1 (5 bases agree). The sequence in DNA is TGTGCCAGCAGCTTGATGTTTGGTGGGGCGTTTTCGGGTGAGCAGTTCTTC. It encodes CASSLMFGGAFSGEQFF.